This entry describes one T cell receptor beta chain. Its antigen is undetermined. The data were obtained in a study of identical twins. Overall study findings and caveats: It was cross-sectional statistical analysis, not following the same donors, that the conclusions relied on. Among beta out-of-frame sequences, excess sharing between twins appeared weaker. Abundant beta clonotypes from cord blood bore fewer insertions; memory repertoires lacked this pattern.

The cDNA had a unique molecular identifier and a template-switch universal primer site. TCRdb re-called the 5' RACE reads with MiXCR, one entry per CDR3 protein. The data hold a few hundred thousand distinct CDR3 sequences, with 6.5% to 9.5% observed a single time. Germline V gene lookup returns CDR1 MNHEY and CDR2 SVGEGT. The CDR3 has 15 residues. The V and J ends lost 5 bases and 0 bases respectively, with 14 bases between them. The same sample was also studied in work on yellow fever vaccine responses in identical twins.

Sequencing was carried out using CD8+ T cells sorted from blood. The J gene is TRBJ2-7, the V gene TRBV6-2 or TRBV6-3; D may correspond to TRBD1 or TRBD2 (5 bases each). The receptor was isolated from a woman aged 18-29 years in good health. The CDR3 here is CASSQERDGSYEQYF. The CDR3 nucleotides are TGTGCCAGCAGTCAAGAACGGGACGGCTCCTACGAGCAGTACTTC.